These T cell receptor beta chains were read from a single sample in a study of blood T cell repertoires in COVID-19. This table comes from immunoSEQ multiplex PCR, and its TCRdb copy is limited to in-frame clones, with some not included. Of about 370,000 clones listed, 75% to 90% are singletons. The specimen was PBMCs or T cells enriched from blood (not recorded which). These receptors were obtained from a man in his late teens or twenties who had recovered from COVID-19. Both conserved end residues are part of each CDR3. A D gene is named only where the DNA matches it firmly. Where a row states a size, it is once, few, many or the class of an expanded clone; other rows omit it.

J gene: TRBJ1-1; clone size: once; D gene: TRBD1; V gene: TRBV19; CDR3 DNA: TGTGCCACCGGGGGACAGGGGCCCATGAACACTGAAGCTTTCTTT; CDR3 protein: CATGGQGPMNTEAFF
J gene: TRBJ1-1; clone size: NA; D gene: NA; V gene: TRBV20-1; CDR3 DNA: TGCAGTGCTAGAGATGGTCCGGGGGCTTTCTTT; CDR3 protein: CSARDGPGAFF
J gene: TRBJ2-5; clone size: NA; D gene: NA; V gene: TRBV14; CDR3 DNA: TGTGCCAGCAGCTACGAGACTGAGACCCAGTACTTC; CDR3 protein: CASSYETETQYF
J gene: TRBJ2-3; clone size: NA; D gene: TRBD1; V gene: TRBV10-3; CDR3 DNA: TGTGCCATCAGTGACGGGACAGGGGGCGTAGATACGCAGTATTTT; CDR3 protein: CAISDGTGGVDTQYF
J gene: TRBJ2-3; clone size: NA; D gene: TRBD2; V gene: TRBV7-8; CDR3 DNA: TGTGCCAGCAGCTTAGTTGTTCCTAGCGGGGGGTCGAATACGCAGTATTTT; CDR3 protein: CASSLVVPSGGSNTQYF
J gene: TRBJ2-2; clone size: NA; D gene: TRBD1; V gene: TRBV24-1; CDR3 DNA: TGTGCCACCAGTGATTCCCTCTTTACGTTGGGACAGGGAGGCACCGGGGAGCTGTTTTTT; CDR3 protein: CATSDSLFTLGQGGTGELFF
J gene: TRBJ1-6; clone size: NA; D gene: TRBD1; V gene: TRBV5-8; CDR3 DNA: TGTGCCAGCAGCTTGGTGTTGGGACAGCGATCTTCACCCCTCCACTTT; CDR3 protein: CASSLVLGQRSSPLHF
J gene: TRBJ1-2; clone size: NA; D gene: NA; V gene: TRBV7-9; CDR3 DNA: TGTGCCAGCAGCTTGATAGGGTTTGAGGGTCGTGGCTACACCTTC; CDR3 protein: CASSLIGFEGRGYTF
J gene: TRBJ2-7; clone size: NA; D gene: NA; V gene: TRBV27; CDR3 DNA: TGTGCCAGCAGTTTACCTCGGGGATACTCCTACGAGCAGTACTTC; CDR3 protein: CASSLPRGYSYEQYF
J gene: TRBJ2-2; clone size: NA; D gene: TRBD1; V gene: TRBV7-9; CDR3 DNA: TGTGCCAGCAGCTTCACCGGGACAGGGGGCGAGGAGCTGTTTTTT; CDR3 protein: CASSFTGTGGEELFF
J gene: TRBJ1-6; clone size: once; D gene: TRBD1; V gene: TRBV2; CDR3 DNA: TGTGCCAGCAGTGAAAACGGAGGGGACAGGGGATCACCCCTCCACTTT; CDR3 protein: CASSENGGDRGSPLHF
J gene: TRBJ2-7; clone size: NA; D gene: NA; V gene: TRBV19; CDR3 DNA: TGTGCCAGTAGTCTCCCCGTGGGGGGAACCTACGAGCAGTACTTC; CDR3 protein: CASSLPVGGTYEQYF
J gene: TRBJ2-3; clone size: NA; D gene: NA; V gene: TRBV11-2; CDR3 DNA: TGTGCCAGCAGGAGGAGCACAGATACGCAGTATTTT; CDR3 protein: CASRRSTDTQYF
J gene: TRBJ2-7; clone size: NA; D gene: TRBD2; V gene: TRBV29-1; CDR3 DNA: TGCAGCGTGGAAGGGGGGCGGGGGGCGAGCTACGAGCAGTACTTC; CDR3 protein: CSVEGGRGASYEQYF
J gene: TRBJ2-3; clone size: NA; D gene: TRBD2; V gene: TRBV24-1; CDR3 DNA: TGTGCCACCAGTGACCGACCGGGACTAGCGGCAAACACAGATACGCAGTATTTT; CDR3 protein: CATSDRPGLAANTDTQYF
J gene: TRBJ1-1; clone size: NA; D gene: TRBD1; V gene: TRBV4-1; CDR3 DNA: TGCGCCAGCAGCCCTGGGGGAAGGGGGCCATTCGTCGCTTTCTTT; CDR3 protein: CASSPGGRGPFVAFF
J gene: TRBJ1-3; clone size: NA; D gene: NA; V gene: TRBV6-1; CDR3 DNA: TGTGCCAGCAGTGAAAGCGGGGCCTCTGGAAACACCATATATTTT; CDR3 protein: CASSESGASGNTIYF
J gene: TRBJ1-2; clone size: NA; D gene: TRBD1; V gene: TRBV27; CDR3 DNA: TGTGCCAGCAGTTCAGCTGGGACAGGGGGCGGGAGCTACACCTTC; CDR3 protein: CASSSAGTGGGSYTF
J gene: TRBJ2-7; clone size: NA; D gene: TRBD1; V gene: TRBV6-5; CDR3 DNA: TGTGCCAGCACCGTAATGACAGGGTCCTACGAGCAGTACTTC; CDR3 protein: CASTVMTGSYEQYF